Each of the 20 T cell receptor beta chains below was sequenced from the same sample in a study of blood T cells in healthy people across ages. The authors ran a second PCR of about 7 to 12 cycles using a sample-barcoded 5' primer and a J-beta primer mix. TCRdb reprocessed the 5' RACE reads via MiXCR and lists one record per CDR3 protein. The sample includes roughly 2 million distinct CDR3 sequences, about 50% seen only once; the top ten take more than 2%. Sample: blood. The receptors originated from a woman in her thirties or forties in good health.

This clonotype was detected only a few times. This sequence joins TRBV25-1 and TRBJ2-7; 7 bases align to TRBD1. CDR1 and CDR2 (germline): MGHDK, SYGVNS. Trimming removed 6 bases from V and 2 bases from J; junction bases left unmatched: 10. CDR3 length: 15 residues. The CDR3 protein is CASRDFGDRAYEQYF. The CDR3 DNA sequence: TGTGCCAGCAGGGATTTTGGGGACAGAGCCTACGAGCAGTACTTC.

In DNA, the CDR3 is TGTGCCAGCAGGGATAGCGGGGGGGCCGGTTCGGAGACCCAGTACTTC. Translating it yields CASRDSGGAGSETQYF. The V call is TRBV2, the J call TRBJ2-5; 11 bases line up with TRBD2. The CDR3 extends over 16 amino acids. Germline CDR1 is SNHLY and CDR2 is FYNNEI. The V and J ends lost 6 bases and 5 bases, in that order; junction bases with no gene match: 11.

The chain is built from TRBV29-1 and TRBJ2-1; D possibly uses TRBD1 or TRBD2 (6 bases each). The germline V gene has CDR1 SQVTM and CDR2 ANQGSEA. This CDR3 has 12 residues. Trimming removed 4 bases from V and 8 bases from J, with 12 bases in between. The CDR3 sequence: CSVATGTYEQFF. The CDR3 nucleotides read TGCAGCGTTGCCACAGGGACTTATGAGCAGTTCTTC.

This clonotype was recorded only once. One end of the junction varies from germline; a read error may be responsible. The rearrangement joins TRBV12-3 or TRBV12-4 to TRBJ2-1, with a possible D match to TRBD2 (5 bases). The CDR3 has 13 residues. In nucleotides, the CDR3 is TGTGCCAGCAGTTTACCCCGCGCGGGTGAGCGGTTCTTC. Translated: CASSLPRAGERFF.

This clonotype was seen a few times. The CDR3 loop is CAISDYLLETQYF. The CDR3 bases are TGTGCCATCAGTGACTACCTGCTCGAGACCCAGTACTTC. This chain connects TRBV10-3 to TRBJ2-5; D uncertain. Germline loops: CDR1 ENHRY, CDR2 SYGVKD. This CDR3 has 13 residues. V lost 3 bases and J 5 bases, leaving 10 bases between the germline ends.

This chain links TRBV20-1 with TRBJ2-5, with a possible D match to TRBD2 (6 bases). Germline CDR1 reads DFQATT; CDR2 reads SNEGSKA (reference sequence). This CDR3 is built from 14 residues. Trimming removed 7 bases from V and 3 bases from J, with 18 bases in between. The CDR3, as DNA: TGCAGTGTCTCGCCGGGGGTTGTAAAAGAGACCCAGTACTTC. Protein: CSVSPGVVKETQYF.

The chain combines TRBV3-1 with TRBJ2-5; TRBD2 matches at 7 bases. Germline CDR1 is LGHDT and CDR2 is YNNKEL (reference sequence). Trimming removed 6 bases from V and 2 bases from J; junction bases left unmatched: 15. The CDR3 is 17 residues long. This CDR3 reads CASRQLWAGELQETQYF. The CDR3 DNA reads TGTGCCAGCAGACAACTCTGGGCGGGGGAACTGCAAGAGACCCAGTACTTC.

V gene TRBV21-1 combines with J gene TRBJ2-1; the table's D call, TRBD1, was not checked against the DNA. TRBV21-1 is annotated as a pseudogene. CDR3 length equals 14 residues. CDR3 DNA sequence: TGTGCCAGCAGCAAAGTGTCCGGACACAATGAGCAGTTCTTC. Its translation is CASSKVSGHNEQFF.

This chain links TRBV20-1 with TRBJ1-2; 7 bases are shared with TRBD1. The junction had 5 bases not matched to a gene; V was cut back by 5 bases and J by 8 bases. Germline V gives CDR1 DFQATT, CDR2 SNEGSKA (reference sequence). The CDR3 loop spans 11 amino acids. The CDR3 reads CSARQGTGYTF. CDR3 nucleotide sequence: TGCAGTGCTCGACAGGGTACGGGCTACACCTTC.

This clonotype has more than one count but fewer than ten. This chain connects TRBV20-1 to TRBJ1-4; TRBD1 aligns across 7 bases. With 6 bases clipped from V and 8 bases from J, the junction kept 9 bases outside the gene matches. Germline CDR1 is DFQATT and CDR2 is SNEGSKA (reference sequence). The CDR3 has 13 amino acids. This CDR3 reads CSAKQGTEEKLFF. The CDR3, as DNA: TGCAGTGCAAAACAGGGGACGGAGGAAAAACTGTTTTTT.

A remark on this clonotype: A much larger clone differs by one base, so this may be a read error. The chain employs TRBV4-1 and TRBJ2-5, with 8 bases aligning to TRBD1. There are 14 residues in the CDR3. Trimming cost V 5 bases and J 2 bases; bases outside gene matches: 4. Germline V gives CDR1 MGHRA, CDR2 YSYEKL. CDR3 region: CASSKRTGQETQYF. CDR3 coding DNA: TGCGCCAGCAGCAAACGGACAGGGCAAGAGACCCAGTACTTC.

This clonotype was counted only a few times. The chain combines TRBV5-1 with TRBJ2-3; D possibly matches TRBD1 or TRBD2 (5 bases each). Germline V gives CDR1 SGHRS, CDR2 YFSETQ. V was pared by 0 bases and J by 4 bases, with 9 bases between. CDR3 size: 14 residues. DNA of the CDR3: TGCGCCAGCAGCTTGGAGGGGACCCCAGATACGCAGTATTTT. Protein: CASSLEGTPDTQYF. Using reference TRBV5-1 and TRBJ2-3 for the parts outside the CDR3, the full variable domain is KAGVTQTPRYLIKTRGQQVTLSCSPISGHRSVSWYQQTPGQGLQFLFEYFSETQRNKGNFPGRFSGRQFSNSRSEMNVSTLELGDSALYLCASSLEGTPDTQYFGPGTRLTVL.

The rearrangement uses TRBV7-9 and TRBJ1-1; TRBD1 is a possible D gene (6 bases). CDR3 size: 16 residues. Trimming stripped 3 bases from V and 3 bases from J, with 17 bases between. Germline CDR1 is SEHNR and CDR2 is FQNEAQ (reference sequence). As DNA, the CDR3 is TGTGCCAGCAGCTTCGAAACAGGGACGGCGGACACTGAAGCTTTCTTT. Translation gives CASSFETGTADTEAFF.

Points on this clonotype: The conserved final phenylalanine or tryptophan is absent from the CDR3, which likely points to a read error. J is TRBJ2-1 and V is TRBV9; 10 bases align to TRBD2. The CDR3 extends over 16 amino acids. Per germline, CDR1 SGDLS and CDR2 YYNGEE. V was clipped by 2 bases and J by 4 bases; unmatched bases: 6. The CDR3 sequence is CASSVGLARGYNEQFL. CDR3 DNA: TGTGCCAGCAGCGTGGGACTAGCGAGGGGATACAATGAGCAGTTCCTC.

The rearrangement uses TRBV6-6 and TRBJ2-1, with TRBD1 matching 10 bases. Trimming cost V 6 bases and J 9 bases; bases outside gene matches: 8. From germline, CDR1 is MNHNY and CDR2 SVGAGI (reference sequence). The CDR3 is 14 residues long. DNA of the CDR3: TGTGCCAGCAGGAACCCGGGACAGGGGACTGAGCAGTTCTTC. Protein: CASRNPGQGTEQFF.

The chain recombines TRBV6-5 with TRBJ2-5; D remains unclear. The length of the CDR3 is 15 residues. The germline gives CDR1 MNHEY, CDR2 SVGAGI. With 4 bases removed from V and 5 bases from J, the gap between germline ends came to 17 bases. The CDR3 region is CASSSYMGTGETQYF. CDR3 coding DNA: TGTGCCAGCAGTTCTTACATGGGAACGGGTGAGACCCAGTACTTC.

The CDR3 DNA is TGTGCCAGCACAGGAAATCCGGGACAGCAGAGCGCTGAAGCTTTCTTT. Translated, it gives CASTGNPGQQSAEAFF. The chain couples TRBV6-6 to TRBJ1-1, with 7 positions matching TRBD1. Germline values: CDR1 MNHNY, CDR2 SVGAGI (reference sequence). With 7 bases clipped from V and 6 bases from J, the junction kept 17 bases outside the gene matches. CDR3 length equals 16 residues.

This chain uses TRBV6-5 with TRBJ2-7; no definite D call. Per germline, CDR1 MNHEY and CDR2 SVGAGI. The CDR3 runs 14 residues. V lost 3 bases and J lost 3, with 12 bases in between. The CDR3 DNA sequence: TGTGCCAGCAGTTATGGAGAGGCCCACTACGAGCAGTACTTC. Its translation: CASSYGEAHYEQYF.

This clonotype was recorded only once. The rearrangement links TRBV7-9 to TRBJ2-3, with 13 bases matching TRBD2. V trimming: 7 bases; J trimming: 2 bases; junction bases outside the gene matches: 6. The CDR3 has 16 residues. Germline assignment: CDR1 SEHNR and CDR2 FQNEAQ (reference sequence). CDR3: CASIILAGGTTDTQYF. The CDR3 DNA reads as TGTGCCAGCATCATACTAGCGGGGGGGACCACAGATACGCAGTATTTT.

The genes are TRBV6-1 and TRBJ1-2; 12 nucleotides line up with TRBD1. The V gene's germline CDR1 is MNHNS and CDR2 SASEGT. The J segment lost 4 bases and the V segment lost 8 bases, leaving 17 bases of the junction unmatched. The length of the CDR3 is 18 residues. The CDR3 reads CASRTGGQGARVAYGYTF. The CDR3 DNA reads TGTGCCAGCCGTACCGGGGGACAGGGGGCGCGGGTGGCCTATGGCTACACCTTC.